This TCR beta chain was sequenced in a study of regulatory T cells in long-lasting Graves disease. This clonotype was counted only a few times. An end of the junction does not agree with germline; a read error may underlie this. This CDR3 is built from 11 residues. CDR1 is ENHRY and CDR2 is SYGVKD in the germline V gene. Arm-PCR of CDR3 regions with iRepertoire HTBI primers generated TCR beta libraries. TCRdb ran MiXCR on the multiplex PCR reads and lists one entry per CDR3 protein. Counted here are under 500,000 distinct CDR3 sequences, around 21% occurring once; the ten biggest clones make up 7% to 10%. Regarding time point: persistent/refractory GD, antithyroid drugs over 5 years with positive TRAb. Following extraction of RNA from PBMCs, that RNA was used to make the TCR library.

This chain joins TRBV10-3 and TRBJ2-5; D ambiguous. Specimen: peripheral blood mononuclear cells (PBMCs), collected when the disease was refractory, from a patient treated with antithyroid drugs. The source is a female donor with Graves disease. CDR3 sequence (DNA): TGTGCCATCGGTGACGGGGAGACCCAGTACTTC. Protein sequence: CAIGDGETQYF.